The rows below give T cell receptor beta chains drawn from one sample of a study of blood T cell repertoires in COVID-19. Measured with immunoSEQ multiplex PCR; TCRdb has only the in-frame clones, and not every one. Of 95,000 to 100,000 clones in the sample, 70% to 90% were seen once. The source material was peripheral blood. These receptors all stem from a human donor with COVID-19, enrolled during active disease. The donor label of this sample is uncertain. The CDR3 runs from the conserved cysteine through the conserved F or W. The order of the fields is D gene, clone size, J gene, V gene, CDR3 DNA, CDR3 protein. A D gene is named only where the DNA matches it firmly. Rows give clone size only sometimes, using once, few, many, or a class for an expanded clone.

TRBD1 - TRBJ1-3 TRBV3-1/TRBV3-2 TGTGCCAGCAGCCAACAGGGGGCTATACCTGGAAACACCATATATTTT CASSQQGAIPGNTIYF
TRBD2 - TRBJ2-7 TRBV10-2 TGCGCCAGCAGAGTGGGACTAGCGAATGTCTACGAGCAGTACTTC CASRVGLANVYEQYF
TRBD1 many TRBJ2-1 TRBV5-1 TGCGCCAGCAGCTTGGTGGGACAGGGAAACAATGAGCAGTTCTTC CASSLVGQGNNEQFF
- - TRBJ1-5 TRBV6-5 TGTGCCAGCAGTTACGGCGGAACCCTGGATCAGCCCCAGCATTTT CASSYGGTLDQPQHF
- few TRBJ2-7 TRBV7-9 TGTGCCAGCAGCTCTACTAAGACCTATTCCTACGAGCAGTACTTC CASSSTKTYSYEQYF
TRBD1 - TRBJ2-1 TRBV5-4 TGTGCCAGCAGCCCGGGACAGGGATACAATGAGCAGTTCTTC CASSPGQGYNEQFF
TRBD1 - TRBJ2-1 TRBV9 TGTGCCAGCAGCGAGAACCGGGACAGGGGGACCTACAATGAGCAGTTCTTC CASSENRDRGTYNEQFF
- once TRBJ2-3 TRBV7-3 TGTGCCAGCAGTCCTAGTGGGGCTAGCGCAGATACGCAGTATTTT CASSPSGASADTQYF
TRBD1 - TRBJ1-3 TRBV5-5 TGTGCCAGCAGCTTGGACCCGGGACAGGTTCTCTCTGGAAACACCATATATTTT CASSLDPGQVLSGNTIYF
- - TRBJ1-6 TRBV5-1 TGCGCCAGCAGCTCCACCTCCGGAGGGGAAAATTCACCCCTCCACTTT CASSSTSGGENSPLHF
- - TRBJ1-2 TRBV19 TGTGCCAGTAGTATAGATCTACAGGGCGGCGGCTACACCTTC CASSIDLQGGGYTF
- - TRBJ1-1 TRBV5-5 TGTGCCAGCAGCTTTGGACAGATGAACACTGAAGCTTTCTTT CASSFGQMNTEAFF
- - TRBJ1-2 TRBV5-1 TGCGCCAGCAGCTTGTCAGAAACAACCGCTTGGAACTATGGCTACACCTTC CASSLSETTAWNYGYTF
- few TRBJ1-1 TRBV3-1/TRBV3-2 TGTGCCAGCAGCCAGGGGACAATTGCTGAAGCTTTCTTT CASSQGTIAEAFF
TRBD1 - TRBJ1-1 TRBV14 TGTGCCAGCAGCCTCCGGCAGGGGGTTTCCACTGAAGCTTTCTTT CASSLRQGVSTEAFF
TRBD2 - TRBJ2-1 TRBV25-1 TGTGCCAGCAGTCATCCCGGGACTATTGGGGATGAGCAGTTCTTC CASSHPGTIGDEQFF
TRBD1 - TRBJ1-1 TRBV7-3 TGTGCCAGCAGCTCGGGACAGGCGACTGAAGCTTTCTTT CASSSGQATEAFF
- once TRBJ2-5 TRBV5-4 TGTGCCAGCAGCTTGGCTGGTCCAGAAGAGACCCAGTACTTC CASSLAGPEETQYF
TRBD1 once TRBJ2-5 TRBV2 TGTGCCAGCCACCGGGACAGGGGTGGAGAGACCCAGTACTTC CASHRDRGGETQYF
- - TRBJ2-2 TRBV5-4 TGTGCCACCGCTCCGGAGGCGAACACCGGGGAGCTGTTTTTT CATAPEANTGELFF
TRBD2 - TRBJ2-1 TRBV5-1 TGCGCCAGCGGGCTAGCGGGGGGTTTCTCCTACAATGAGCAGTTCTTC CASGLAGGFSYNEQFF
TRBD1 few TRBJ1-6 TRBV2 TGTGCCAGTACCATACCGGGACAGGGGAACTCACCCCTCCACTTT CASTIPGQGNSPLHF
- - TRBJ1-2 TRBV7-2 TGTGCCAGCAGCCCGCGATTTTCGGACAGATATGGCTACACCTTC CASSPRFSDRYGYTF
- - TRBJ1-1 TRBV7-9 TGTGCCAGCAGCCGTGACAGGCCTGTCGCTGAAGCTTTCTTT CASSRDRPVAEAFF
- - TRBJ2-1 TRBV27 TGTGCCAGCAGTTTATCTAACTTGGATGAGCAGTTCTTC CASSLSNLDEQFF
TRBD1 - TRBJ1-2 TRBV18 TGTGCCAGCTCCCACGGACAGGGGGGGGACTATGGCTACACCTTC CASSHGQGGDYGYTF
TRBD1 - TRBJ1-1 TRBV19 TGTGCCAGTAGCGAGGGGGCTCCGAACACTGAAGCTTTCTTT CASSEGAPNTEAFF
- once TRBJ2-1 TRBV6-5 TGTGCCAGCAGTTACGAGCCGGACAGCTCCTACAATGAGCAGTTCTTC CASSYEPDSSYNEQFF
TRBD2 - TRBJ2-7 TRBV10-1 TGCGCCATCCCGGGGGGGTGTCGACGCGAGCAGTACTTC CAIPGGCRREQYF
TRBD2 - TRBJ2-7 TRBV18 TGTGCCAGCTCACGAAGCGGGAGTATCTACGAGCAGTACTTC CASSRSGSIYEQYF
- - TRBJ2-7 TRBV4-3 TGCGCCAGCAGCCAAGATTTTGCATCCCGACTCGAGCAGTACTTC CASSQDFASRLEQYF
- - TRBJ1-2 TRBV24-1 TGTGCCACCAGTGACAGCTATGGCTACACCTTC CATSDSYGYTF
- few TRBJ2-7 TRBV29-1 TGCAGCGTTGAGTGGGGGGGGCGAAGCTCCTACGAGCAGTACTTC CSVEWGGRSSYEQYF
TRBD1 - TRBJ1-1 TRBV2 TGTGCCAGCAGCGTTACAGGGGGCGCTTGGACTGAAGCTTTCTTT CASSVTGGAWTEAFF
- - TRBJ1-2 TRBV4-1 TGCGCCAGCAGCCAAGAGGAGGACAGAGATGGCTACACCTTC CASSQEEDRDGYTF
TRBD2 - TRBJ2-1 TRBV11-2 TGTGCCAGCAGCTTAGTCGGCGGGAGGAATGAGCAGTTCTTC CASSLVGGRNEQFF
- - TRBJ1-1 TRBV19 TGTGCCAGTAGTATAACTGGGGCGCGGGGGGCTTTCTTT CASSITGARGAFF
TRBD2 - TRBJ2-7 TRBV6-5 TGTGCCAGCAGGGGGACTAGCGGGGTTTCCTACGAGCAGTACTTC CASRGTSGVSYEQYF
- once TRBJ2-2 TRBV5-1 TGCGCCAGCAGCTCATGGGCAGGAAGGAACACCGGGGAGCTGTTTTTT CASSSWAGRNTGELFF
- - TRBJ1-2 TRBV4-1 TGCGCCAGCAGCCAAGCAGGAGGGCGGGGTGGCTACACCTTC CASSQAGGRGGYTF
TRBD1 - TRBJ1-1 TRBV9 TGTGCCAGCAGCTCGAGGGGGCTCCCTGACGAAGCTTTCTTT CASSSRGLPDEAFF
TRBD1 - TRBJ1-5 TRBV4-1 TGCGCCAGCAGCCAGGGGACAGGGGGAAATCAGCCCCAGCATTTT CASSQGTGGNQPQHF
TRBD1 - TRBJ1-4 TRBV19 TGTGCCAGTAGTATAGCGGACAGGACCGTCCCTGGTGAAAAACTGTTTTTT CASSIADRTVPGEKLFF
- - TRBJ1-6 TRBV7-9 TGTGCCAGCAGCTTAAGGCAGGGGAATTCACCCCTCCACTTT CASSLRQGNSPLHF
TRBD1 few TRBJ1-1 TRBV5-1 TGCGCCAGCAGCTTGGAGCCGGGACAGGGGGCTTTCTCTGAAGCTTTCTTT CASSLEPGQGAFSEAFF
TRBD2 once TRBJ2-1 TRBV10-1 TGCGCCAGCAGCCTGGCCGGGACTAGCGGCTACAATGAGCAGTTCTTC CASSLAGTSGYNEQFF
TRBD1 - TRBJ2-5 TRBV3-1/TRBV3-2 TGTGCCAGCAGCCCCTGGACAGGGGATAGAGAGACCCAGTACTTC CASSPWTGDRETQYF
- - TRBJ2-7 TRBV7-9 TGTGCCAGCAGCTTCTCGGCAGGCTACGAGCAGTACTTC CASSFSAGYEQYF
- - TRBJ1-5 TRBV5-4 TGTGCCAGCAGCGGGGGGAACAATCAGCCCCAGCATTTT CASSGGNNQPQHF
- - TRBJ1-2 TRBV21-1 TGTGCCAGCAGCTCAGAACAGGGTTGCTATGGCTACACCTTC CASSSEQGCYGYTF
- - TRBJ2-1 TRBV2 TGTGCCAGCAGTGTATCCTGGGGGGACTTCTCATTTGGTGAGCAGTTCTTC CASSVSWGDFSFGEQFF
- - TRBJ2-7 TRBV6-2/TRBV6-3 TGTGCCAGCAGTTACGGCGGGGTCTCCTACGAGCAGTACTTC CASSYGGVSYEQYF
TRBD1 - TRBJ1-5 TRBV18 TGTGCCAGCTCACCTGGAACAGGGGCCCTTCCGCATTTT CASSPGTGALPHF
- - TRBJ1-1 TRBV11-3 TGTGCCAGCAGCTTAGAACTGGACAGTGAAGCTTTCTTT CASSLELDSEAFF
- - TRBJ1-2 TRBV11-2 TGTGCCAGCAGCCATGAGACAGTGTATGGCTACACCTTC CASSHETVYGYTF
- few TRBJ2-7 TRBV28 TGTGCCAGCAGTGACCTGGTGGAGGACGAGCAGTACTTC CASSDLVEDEQYF
- - TRBJ1-1 TRBV11-2 TGTGCCAGCAGCCGTCTCACGAGGACTGAAGCTTTCTTT CASSRLTRTEAFF
- - TRBJ1-2 TRBV7-9 TGTGCCAGCAGCTTCGCAGACTCGTACTATGGCTACACCTTC CASSFADSYYGYTF